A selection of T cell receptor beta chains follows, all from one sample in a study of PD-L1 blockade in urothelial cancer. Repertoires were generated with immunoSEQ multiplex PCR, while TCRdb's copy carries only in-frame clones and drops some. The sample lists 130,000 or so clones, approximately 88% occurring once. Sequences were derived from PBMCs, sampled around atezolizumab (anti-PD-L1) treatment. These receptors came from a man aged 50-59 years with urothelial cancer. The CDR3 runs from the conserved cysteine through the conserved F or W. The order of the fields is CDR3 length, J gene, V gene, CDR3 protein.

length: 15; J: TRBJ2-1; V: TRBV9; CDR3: CASSVLGSSYNEQFF
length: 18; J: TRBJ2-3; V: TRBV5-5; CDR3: CASSLGLAGGPRTDTQYF
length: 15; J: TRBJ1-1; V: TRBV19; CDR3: CASSQPQGMDTEAFF
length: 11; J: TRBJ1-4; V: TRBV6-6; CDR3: CASRGGEKLFF
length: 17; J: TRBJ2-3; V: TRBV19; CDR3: CASSIEVGQGATDTQYF
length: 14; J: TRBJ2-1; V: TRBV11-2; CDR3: CASSLVGGVNEQFF
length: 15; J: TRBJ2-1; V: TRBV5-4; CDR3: CASSLGTSGSFEQFF
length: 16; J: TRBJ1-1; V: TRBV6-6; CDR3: CASSPGAGSRNTEAFF
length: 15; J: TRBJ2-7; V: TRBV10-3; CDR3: CAISEPTGSTYEQYF
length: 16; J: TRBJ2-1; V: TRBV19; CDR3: CASLGWGTGKSNEQFF
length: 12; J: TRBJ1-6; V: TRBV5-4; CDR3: CASSYDRGRLHF
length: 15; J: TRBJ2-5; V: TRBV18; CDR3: CASSPPPVTGETQYF
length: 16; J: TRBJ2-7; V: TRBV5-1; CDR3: CASSRDGQGPAYEQYF
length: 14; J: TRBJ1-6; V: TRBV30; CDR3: CAWKPFRDNSPLHF
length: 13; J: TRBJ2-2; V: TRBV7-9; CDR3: CASSLKLAGELFF
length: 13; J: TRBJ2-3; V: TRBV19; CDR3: CASSSTGPDTQYF
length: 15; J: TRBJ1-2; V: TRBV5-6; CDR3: CASSWTENRGYGYTF